This TCR beta chain was found in a study of blood T cell repertoires in COVID-19. The germline CDR1 and CDR2 sequences are SGHTA and FQGTGA. The CDR3 contains 13 residues. V gave up 4 bases and J gave up 8 bases; unmatched junction bases: 6. Sequencing used immunoSEQ multiplex PCR; TCRdb keeps in-frame clones, though not all of them. The data contain about 260,000 clones, roughly 90% of them singletons. This TCR came from a woman in her twenties or thirties with COVID-19, enrolled during active disease. Specimen: peripheral blood. The V gene is TRBV7-3, the J gene TRBJ1-2, with 8 nucleotides matching TRBD1. CDR3 sequence (DNA): TGTGCCAGCAGCTACGACAGGGGCGTAGGCTACACCTTC. Amino acids: CASSYDRGVGYTF.